This T cell receptor (beta chain) was observed in a study of beta chain features in type 1 diabetes (dated by TCRdb to the late 2010s). Background for the entire study: Mean age, gender distribution, total cell number and subset yield did not differ between patients and healthy donors. The study compared TCRB repertoires of sorted circulating CD4+ T cell subsets between recently diagnosed type 1 diabetes patients and matched healthy donors. A total of about 110 million sorted cells were examined across all samples, and the number of cells per subset was strongly correlated with RNA yield. Regulatory and stem cell-like memory subsets were obtained from only 8 patients and roughly 8 healthy donors, while naive and central memory subsets were obtained from all 30 or so donors.

The investigation overall reported the following: The naive, central memory and regulatory TCRB repertoires appeared to resemble one another more closely among patients than among healthy donors. Because cDNA was sequenced instead of genomic DNA, activated cells with high expression could be over-represented, although the groups did not differ in activation or CD3 levels. PCR may preferentially amplify shorter templates, but because patient and control samples were amplified and corrected together, any resulting skew would affect both groups equally. In all four CD4+ subsets, TCRB CDR3 length was moderately but significantly shorter in type 1 diabetes patients. Only small numbers of individuals were included in the HLA sub-analyses, which left unresolved whether HLA type had any influence on TCRB rearrangement. Patients with type 1 diabetes made fewer insertions and deleted more nucleotides at VDJ recombination sites, implying thymic rearrangement abnormalities.

Each donor gave one peripheral blood draw, about 100 mL on average, collected into heparinised tubes. Naive, central memory, regulatory and stem cell-like memory CD4+ T cells were sorted on a BD FACSAria II using a panel including CD45RO, CCR7, CD25, CD127, CD95 and CD27. All sorted populations exceeded 95% purity. Right away, PBMCs were isolated by Lymphoprep density gradient centrifugation and were stained directly, with no culture step. So that batch effects would be minimized, each experiment stained and sorted samples in pairs, pairing one healthy donor with one patient. This clone came up a few times. Its antigen specificity is not known. Base quality data are lacking; no much larger clone is found one base away. The entire amount of isolated RNA was reverse transcribed using the High Capacity cDNA Reverse Transcription Kit, so the sequenced TCRB transcripts were expressed ones. Naive, central memory and regulatory T cell samples underwent deep immunoSEQ sequencing, averaging roughly 3.3 million total reads per sample. Sorted cells were lysed in RLT buffer, and RNA was extracted using DNase-treated RNeasy Micro or Mini kits according to cell number. To prevent cross-contamination, each cell subset was processed individually, whereas patient and healthy donor samples were processed jointly. The immunoSEQ multiplex PCR was used to amplify TCRB sequences from cDNA, generating 87-bp fragments that spanned the CDR3 region. The amplicons were sequenced using the Illumina HiSeq platform. The authors' pipeline ran thus. PCR bias was corrected computationally using synthetic template baselines, and reads within Hamming distance 2 were collapsed, with unmergeable singletons discarded. Reads were aligned against IMGT so that V, D and J genes, CDR3 length and insertions or deletions at six rearrangement sites could be assigned. Clonotype counts were normalized to sorted cell number within each subset before computing true diversity and Gini coefficients with the tcR R package. Repertoire sharing was quantified using the overlap coefficient calculated on TCRB nucleotide sequences. As a proxy for the pre-selection repertoire, out-of-frame TCRB sequences from naive cells were analyzed. Sourced from immuneACCESS, this table was stored by TCRdb with only in-frame sequences that have V and J called. A share of the clones is absent; for the studies checked, an unresolved V gene accounts for under half, and the remainder has no known explanation. D and trimming come from the DNA, and the V and J calls and clone size come from that table. The sample table holds about 350,000 clones, of which around a fifth were seen once. Approximately 0.043% of the sample comes from the top ten.

Taken from cysteine to phenylalanine, the CDR3 has 11 residues. Kept here is only the CDR3 DNA, which spans 33 bases and is read in frame from base 1. V is shortened by 5 bases, J by 2 bases, and the region joining them spans 3 bases. Via the germline V gene, CDR1 is SGHRS and CDR2 YFSETQ. In this chain, TRBV5-1 is recombined with TRBJ2-3, with no D gene named confidently. Material for sequencing was naive CD4+ T cells from blood. In light of the paper, this sample's cell subset or site label describes: true naive CD4+ T cells. The sequence derives from a woman aged 18-35 years in good health. The nucleotide sequence reads TGCGCCAGCAGACTCACAGATACGCAGTATTTT. The resulting protein is CASRLTDTQYF.